Each of the 6 T cell receptor beta chains below was sequenced from the same sample in a study of CDR3 diversity in severe acne. One entry per CDR3 protein results from TCRdb running MiXCR on the PCR reads. The table includes roughly 100,000 distinct CDR3 sequences, roughly 51% detected once. Material for sequencing was blood. These receptors were taken from a male donor with acne.

The table lists this clonotype with many counts. V gene TRBV5-5 combines with J gene TRBJ2-1; TRBD1 agrees at 8 bases. Germline assignment: CDR1 SGHKS and CDR2 YYEKEE (reference sequence). CDR3 length equals 15 residues. J gave up 7 bases and V 4 bases, and 10 bases lay outside the gene matches. The CDR3 here is CASSPGTGPGNEQFF. The CDR3 DNA sequence: TGTGCCAGCAGCCCCGGGACAGGACCTGGAAATGAGCAGTTCTTC. Full variable domain (rest looked up from reference TRBV5-5 and TRBJ2-1): DAGVTQSPTHLIKTRGQQVTLRCSPISGHKSVSWYQQVLGQGPQFIFQYYEKEERGRGNFPDRFSARQFPNYSSELNVNALLLGDSALYLCASSPGTGPGNEQFFGPGTRLTVL.

V and J are TRBV20-1 and TRBJ2-7; TRBD2 agrees at 15 bases. V gave up 4 bases and J gave up 4 bases; unmatched junction bases: 8. Germline values: CDR1 DFQATT, CDR2 SNEGSKA (reference sequence). The CDR3 is 16 residues long. The CDR3 DNA reads TGCAGTGCTAAAGGACTAGCGGGAGGGCAGGCTTACGAGCAGTACTTC. It encodes CSAKGLAGGQAYEQYF.

This clonotype was recorded once. With a much larger clone just one base away, this may be a read error. The gene calls are TRBV7-9 and TRBJ2-6; D is possibly TRBD1 or TRBD2 (5 bases each). CDR3 length: 17 amino acids. The germline V gene has CDR1 SEHNR and CDR2 FQNEAQ (reference sequence). CDR3 residues: CASTSPGRPSGANALTF. In DNA form, the CDR3 reads TGTGCCAGCACCTCTCCGGGACGGCCTTCTGGGGCCAACGCCCTGACTTTC.

The J gene is TRBJ2-5, the V gene TRBV7-6; D is perhaps TRBD2 (5 bases). V was cut by 1 base and J by 5 bases, with 8 bases left in between. This CDR3 is 13 amino acids long. The germline gives CDR1 SGHVS, CDR2 FNYEAQ. In DNA form, the CDR3 reads TGTGCCAGCAGCTTAGGCTGGAGGGAGACCCAGTACTTC. As protein: CASSLGWRETQYF.

The chain employs TRBV25-1 and TRBJ2-5; TRBD1 aligns across 7 bases. V lost 6 bases to trimming and J lost 1 base; unmatched junction nucleotides: 5. The CDR3 sequence is 14 residues long. CDR1 MGHDK and CDR2 SYGVNS come from the germline V gene. This chain's CDR3 is CASSSDRSQETQYF. As DNA, the CDR3 is TGTGCCAGCAGCTCGGACAGGAGCCAAGAGACCCAGTACTTC.

The chain has TRBV2 and TRBJ2-1, with TRBD2 matching over 13 bases. V lost 4 bases and J lost 8; bases outside the gene matches: 2. The CDR3 length is 14 residues. Germline V gene data show CDR1 as SNHLY and CDR2 as FYNNEI. CDR3 in DNA: TGTGCCAGCAGTGGGACTAGCGGGAGCCATGAGCAGTTCTTC. It yields the protein CASSGTSGSHEQFF.